These 27 T cell receptor beta chains share one sample of origin, sequenced in a study of blood T cells in healthy people across ages. It was with a sample-barcoded 5' primer and a J-beta primer mix that a second PCR of about 6 to 11 cycles was run. TCRdb ran MiXCR on the 5' RACE reads and lists one entry per CDR3 protein. The table shows 1,800,000 or so distinct CDR3 sequences, with approximately 39% occurring only once. The material sequenced was blood. The source is a human donor in good health.

The chain uses TRBV18 and TRBJ1-1, with D perhaps matching TRBD1 (5 bases). V dropped 5 bases and J dropped 1 base, with 8 bases sitting between them. Per the germline V gene, CDR1 is KGHSH and CDR2 is LQKENI. The CDR3 extends over 13 amino acids. The CDR3, as DNA: TGTGCCAGCTCATGGGGGACGAACACTGAAGCTTTCTTT. Residues: CASSWGTNTEAFF.

The rearrangement links TRBV4-2 to TRBJ1-6; no definite D call. The germline V and J ends were trimmed by 0 bases and 9 bases, with 15 bases remaining between them. Germline V lookup: CDR1 LGHNA, CDR2 YNFKEQ. CDR3 length equals 16 residues. The CDR3 loop is CASSQDRLYDASPLHF. The CDR3 DNA reads TGTGCCAGCAGCCAAGATAGGCTCTACGACGCTTCACCCCTCCACTTT.

This clonotype was counted between two and nine times. The chain uses TRBV12-3 or TRBV12-4 and TRBJ1-2; D unresolved. Trimming shortened V by 6 bases and J by 8 bases, and 16 bases separated the two germline ends. The CDR3 spans 13 residues. In DNA form, the CDR3 reads TGTGCCAGCAGCCATGACTGGCGTGGGGGCTACACCTTC. As protein: CASSHDWRGGYTF.

The J gene is TRBJ2-6, the V gene TRBV9; 8 nucleotides line up with TRBD1. The germline V gene encodes CDR1 SGDLS and CDR2 YYNGEE. V was pared by 2 bases and J by 4 bases, with 5 bases of the junction left unmatched. This CDR3 region has 16 residues. In DNA form, the CDR3 reads TGTGCCAGCAGCGTCGGACAGGGATCAGGGGCCAACGTCCTGACTTTC. It translates to CASSVGQGSGANVLTF.

The chain joins TRBV3-1 to TRBJ2-7; D remains unclear. Trimming pared 1 base from V and 5 bases from J, leaving 6 bases between. In germline, CDR1 is LGHDT, CDR2 YNNKEL (reference sequence). This CDR3 is 12 amino acids long. The CDR3 sequence: CASSQGLHEQYF. CDR3 nucleotides: TGTGCCAGCAGCCAAGGTCTCCACGAGCAGTACTTC.

In DNA form, the CDR3 reads TGTGCCAGCAGTTACTGGGGGACTAGCAGCCATGAGCAGTTCTTC. Protein: CASSYWGTSSHEQFF. This sequence joins TRBV6-5 and TRBJ2-1; 9 bases match TRBD2. The V segment lost 1 base and the J segment 8 bases; nucleotides outside the gene matches: 6. The CDR3 is made up of 15 amino acids. Germline CDR1 reads MNHEY; CDR2 reads SVGAGI.

The rearrangement uses TRBV29-1 and TRBJ2-1; no reliable D call. CDR1 is SQVTM, CDR2 ANQGSEA, per germline. Between the trimmed V and J ends, which lost 4 bases and 6 bases, there was a span of 13 bases. This CDR3 spans 13 amino acids. DNA for the CDR3: TGCAGCGTTGTTGGGCTATCTCGCAATGAGCAGTTCTTC. The encoded protein is CSVVGLSRNEQFF.

V usage is TRBV9 and J usage is TRBJ2-5; D possibly matches TRBD1 or TRBD2 (5 bases each). CDR1 is SGDLS, CDR2 YYNGEE, per germline. Trimming took 3 bases from V and 0 from J, leaving 12 bases between them. The CDR3 consists of 15 residues. CDR3 DNA: TGTGCCAGCAGCGCCTGGGGGAGCGACCAAGAGACCCAGTACTTC. Protein product: CASSAWGSDQETQYF.

The chain has TRBV4-1 and TRBJ1-2; D possibly corresponds to TRBD1 (6 bases). CDR3 length equals 14 residues. Germline V gene lookup returns CDR1 MGHRA and CDR2 YSYEKL. The ends were cut back, 1 base at V and 5 bases at J, with 11 bases in the middle. CDR3 sequence (DNA): TGCGCCAGCAGCCAAGGACAGGTTTCTTATGGCTACACCTTC. It codes for CASSQGQVSYGYTF.

This clonotype showed up just a few times. This chain connects TRBV4-3 to TRBJ2-5, with D possibly TRBD1 on 5 matching bases. In germline, CDR1 is LGHNA, CDR2 YSLEER. Trimming took 0 bases from V and 5 from J, leaving 22 bases between them. The CDR3 contains 18 residues. In nucleotides, the CDR3 is TGCGCCAGCAGCCAAGATCACATAGCAGGGTCATACAGGGAGACCCAGTACTTC. This gives the protein CASSQDHIAGSYRETQYF.

The sample holds a few counts of this clonotype. The chain uses TRBV7-9 and TRBJ1-2; D is uncertain. The germline gives CDR1 SEHNR, CDR2 FQNEAQ (reference sequence). Trimming took off 1 base at V and 5 bases at J, with 8 bases between the two ends. CDR3 size: 13 residues. The CDR3 DNA is TGTGCCAGCAGCTTAGTTTGGGAATATGGCTACACCTTC. It is translated as CASSLVWEYGYTF.

This clonotype was recorded a few times. The chain has TRBV20-1 and TRBJ2-7, with D possibly being TRBD2 (6 bases). This CDR3 region has 12 residues. Germline V CDR1 and CDR2: DFQATT, SNEGSKA (reference sequence). Trimming pared 3 bases from V and 6 bases from J, leaving 12 bases between. CDR3: CSARRGLLEQYF. CDR3 in DNA: TGCAGTGCTAGGAGGGGACTTCTCGAGCAGTACTTC.

This clonotype turned up a few times. The rearrangement links TRBV7-6 to TRBJ2-5; perhaps TRBD1 as D (5 bases). The V end was cut by 5 bases, the J end by 1 base, with 11 bases between. The germline CDR1 and CDR2 sequences are SGHVS and FNYEAQ. The CDR3 is 14 amino acids. CDR3 DNA sequence: TGTGCCAGCAGCCCACAGGTCCTCCAAGAGACCCAGTACTTC. Protein: CASSPQVLQETQYF.

J is TRBJ2-3 and V is TRBV20-1; 10 bases map to TRBD2. The J segment lost 5 bases and the V segment lost 3 bases, leaving 14 bases of the junction unmatched. The germline gives CDR1 DFQATT, CDR2 SNEGSKA (reference sequence). There are 17 residues in the CDR3. The CDR3 nucleotides are TGCAGTGCTAGCCCCGGGGGCCTAGCGGGGGTCAGAGATACGCAGTATTTT. As protein: CSASPGGLAGVRDTQYF.

This clonotype was detected only a few times. The chain recombines TRBV29-1 with TRBJ2-1, with 16 bases lining up with TRBD2. V lost 6 bases to trimming and J lost 8 bases; unmatched junction nucleotides: 10. Germline-derived CDR1 and CDR2 are SQVTM and ANQGSEA. The CDR3 has 16 amino acids. The CDR3 DNA reads as TGCAGCGTAGCTCCGGGACTAGCGGGGGGGCAGGATGAGCAGTTCTTC. Protein sequence: CSVAPGLAGGQDEQFF.

This clonotype was recorded only once. An end of the junction does not agree with germline; a read error may underlie this. The chain uses TRBV29-1 and TRBJ1-2, with 9 bases fitting TRBD1. The CDR3 loop spans 12 amino acids. Germline V gene sequence: CDR1 SQVTM, CDR2 ANQGSEA. CDR3: CSVGTGVNGHTF. CDR3 DNA: TGCAGCGTTGGGACAGGGGTTAATGGCCACACCTTC.

This clonotype was counted a few times. This chain connects TRBV5-1 to TRBJ2-5; D is unresolved. Germline values: CDR1 SGHRS, CDR2 YFSETQ. V gave up 1 base and J gave up 1 base, with 8 bases separating them. This CDR3 has 14 amino acids. The CDR3 protein is CASSLIQSQETQYF. Here the CDR3 DNA reads TGCGCCAGCAGCTTGATCCAGAGCCAAGAGACCCAGTACTTC.

This clonotype was observed at least ten times. This sequence joins TRBV7-2 and TRBJ2-6; D unclear. The germline V gene encodes CDR1 SGHTA and CDR2 FQGNSA. With 3 bases removed from V and 3 bases from J, the gap between germline ends came to 12 bases. CDR3 size: 16 residues. CDR3 region: CASSLRIGDGANVLTF. CDR3 nucleotides: TGTGCCAGCAGCTTGCGAATCGGTGATGGGGCCAACGTCCTGACTTTC.

This clonotype came up many times. This may come from a read error, since a much larger clone is one base off. This chain joins TRBV12-3 or TRBV12-4 and TRBJ2-7; 7 bases are shared with TRBD1. CDR3 length equals 13 residues. J was trimmed by 1 base and V by 4 bases; bases with no gene match: 1. The CDR3 bases are TGTGCCAGCAGTTGGGGACAGTCCTACGAGCAGTACTTC. This encodes CASSWGQSYEQYF.

This clonotype was counted only a few times. The chain carries TRBV12-3 or TRBV12-4 and TRBJ1-6; maybe TRBD1 (6 bases). This CDR3 spans 16 amino acids. Trimming shortened V by 6 bases and J by 4 bases, and 16 bases separated the two germline ends. CDR3 nucleotides: TGTGCCAGCAGGTCAAACCAGGGGTCATATAATTCACCCCTCCACTTT. This translates into CASRSNQGSYNSPLHF.

This clonotype was counted only a few times. V usage is TRBV6-1 and J usage is TRBJ2-7; 8 nucleotides line up with TRBD1. The CDR3 spans 15 residues. CDR1 and CDR2 from the germline V gene are MNHNS and SASEGT. V was clipped by 3 bases and J by 3 bases; unmatched bases: 7. CDR3 in amino acids: CASSEGTGPLYEQYF. The CDR3 DNA reads as TGTGCCAGCAGTGAGGGGACAGGCCCCCTCTACGAGCAGTACTTC.

This rearrangement joins TRBV12-3 or TRBV12-4 to TRBJ2-5; D possibly matches TRBD1 or TRBD2 (6 bases each). The V and J ends lost 5 bases and 5 bases respectively, with 24 bases between them. This CDR3 comprises 17 residues. The CDR3 is CASSHGTGTLGGETQYF. In nucleotides, the CDR3 is TGTGCCAGCAGTCATGGGACCGGGACACTAGGAGGGGAGACCCAGTACTTC.

V gene TRBV24-1 combines with J gene TRBJ2-7, with 7 bases identical to TRBD1. The V gene's germline CDR1 is KGHDR and CDR2 SFDVKD. CDR3 size: 15 residues. V trimming: 3 bases; J trimming: 0 bases; junction bases outside the gene matches: 4. CDR3 region: CATSDHRGSSYEQYF. In DNA form, the CDR3 reads TGTGCCACCAGTGATCACAGGGGAAGCTCCTACGAGCAGTACTTC.

The chain has TRBV10-3 and TRBJ2-5; TRBD2 matches at 11 bases. The CDR3 is 17 residues long. Germline CDR1 ENHRY, CDR2 SYGVKD. The trim removed 2 bases at V and 2 bases at J, leaving 7 bases unmatched. The CDR3 DNA follows: TGTGCCATCAGTGAGGGGGATACTAGCGGGGGACAAGAGACCCAGTACTTC. It codes for CAISEGDTSGGQETQYF.

There are many counts of this clonotype. The genes are TRBV7-9 and TRBJ1-6; 7 nucleotides align to TRBD1. The CDR3 spans 12 residues. Germline CDR1 reads SEHNR; CDR2 reads FQNEAQ (reference sequence). V shed 3 bases and J 11 bases; nucleotides not matched to a gene: 1. CDR3 DNA sequence: TGTGCCAGCAGCTTCGGACAGGCACCCCTCCACTTT. Its translation: CASSFGQAPLHF.

The gene calls are TRBV9 and TRBJ2-1; D not resolved. Germline lookup yields CDR1 SGDLS and CDR2 YYNGEE. The CDR3 is 14 residues long. V was clipped by 0 bases and J by 10 bases, with 14 bases between them. CDR3 bases: TGTGCCAGCAGCGTAGTGAGTGTAGACATAGAGCAGTTCTTC. It specifies CASSVVSVDIEQFF.

This clonotype turned up a few times. This chain uses TRBV9 with TRBJ1-2, with unresolved D. The germline gives CDR1 SGDLS, CDR2 YYNGEE. The CDR3 is made up of 12 amino acids. Trimming shortened V by 0 bases and J by 9 bases, and 9 bases separated the two germline ends. CDR3 region: CASSVGSVSYTF. CDR3 nucleotides: TGTGCCAGCAGCGTAGGATCGGTTAGCTACACCTTC.